This T cell receptor beta chain was profiled in a study of shared clonotypes between healthy human individuals. On the study more broadly: The study used three CD4 naive, three CD4 memory, two CD8 naive and one CD8 memory plate per donor.

Profiling relied on immunoSEQ multiplex PCR, and the TCRdb table lists in-frame clones only, not all of them. The profile covers millions of clones, with 85% to 95% appearing a single time and 0.1% to 0.15% taken by the ten largest. The CDR3 contains 15 residues. CDR1 is MNHEY and CDR2 is SMNVEV in the germline V gene (reference sequence). Trimming removed 1 base from V and 4 bases from J; junction bases left unmatched: 4. Points from the study as a whole: Among the subsets, naive ones generally showed larger estimated richness than memory ones. Several donors held approximately 4.6% of naive CD4 clonotypes in common.

As for this clone: The antigen is not known.

The specimen was naive CD4+ T cells sorted from blood. The subset: CD45RA+ positively selected. The J gene is TRBJ2-5, the V gene TRBV27; 9 positions agree with TRBD1. The clonotype was recovered from a man aged 18 to 30 in good health. CDR3 in DNA: TGTGCCAGCAGTTTATGGGACAGGGTTTCAGAGACCCAGTACTTC. Residues: CASSLWDRVSETQYF.